Each of the 3 T cell receptor beta chains below was sequenced from the same sample in a study of blood T cells in healthy people across ages. Primed by a sample-barcoded 5' primer and a J-beta primer mix, a second PCR proceeded for about 7 to 11 cycles. Using its own MiXCR run on the 5' RACE reads, TCRdb lists one record per CDR3 protein. Seen here are some 700,000 distinct CDR3 sequences, over 20% observed once, and the top ten hold around 22%. Sequencing was done on a sample of blood. Source of these receptors: a man in his 70s in good health.

V and J are TRBV5-1 and TRBJ2-1; the match to TRBD2 covers 16 bases. Germline V lookup: CDR1 SGHRS, CDR2 YFSETQ. This CDR3 is 18 amino acids long. After removal of 4 bases from V and 1 base from J, the junction contained 5 bases not matched to a gene. CDR3: CASSPGTSGRVSYNEQFF. The DNA for the CDR3 is TGCGCCAGCAGCCCCGGGACTAGCGGGAGGGTTTCCTACAATGAGCAGTTCTTC. The whole variable domain, filled in from reference TRBV5-1 and TRBJ2-1, reads KAGVTQTPRYLIKTRGQQVTLSCSPISGHRSVSWYQQTPGQGLQFLFEYFSETQRNKGNFPGRFSGRQFSNSRSEMNVSTLELGDSALYLCASSPGTSGRVSYNEQFFGPGTRLTVL.

This clonotype has more than one count but fewer than ten. The chain is built from TRBV29-1 and TRBJ1-1, with 8 bases fitting TRBD1. This CDR3 contains 14 residues. CDR1 SQVTM and CDR2 ANQGSEA come from the germline V gene. V lost 5 bases to trimming and J lost 6 bases; unmatched junction nucleotides: 11. CDR3 protein: CSVSDGTGKPEAFF. The DNA for the CDR3 is TGCAGCGTTTCCGACGGGACAGGAAAACCTGAAGCTTTCTTT.

This clonotype was counted a few times. The J gene is TRBJ2-5, the V gene TRBV20-1; D unclear. V was trimmed by 1 base and J by 0 bases, leaving 9 bases between them. This CDR3 spans 14 amino acids. Per the germline V gene, CDR1 is DFQATT and CDR2 is SNEGSKA (reference sequence). CDR3 in amino acids: CSARGLSNQETQYF. The CDR3 DNA sequence: TGCAGTGCTAGAGGGCTTAGCAACCAAGAGACCCAGTACTTC.